This record looks at one T cell receptor (beta chain) sequence and its context. The antigen is unknown. This CDR3 has 13 residues. The germline gives CDR1 MGHRA, CDR2 YSYEKL. V shed 1 base and J shed 3 bases, with 7 bases lying between them. This sample was taken from a study of cytomegalovirus exposure and HLA in healthy donors. At the level of the study: Across some 400 genotyped donors, around 82% landed in the Caucasian-associated ancestry cluster. Whole-study findings and limits: A list of around 150 TCR beta chains associated with cytomegalovirus was given. As a later analysis revealed, the rate of TCR association differed by HLA locus, with DRB1 most and HLA-C fewest.

It was with 60 Vbeta and 13 Jbeta primers that the PCR ran. Only in-frame clones appear in the TCRdb table, and some are missing; sequencing was by immunoSEQ multiplex PCR. This table holds about 140,000 clones. The clonotype was recovered from a man aged 35-49 years in good health and CMV-seronegative. The sample was PBMCs. The gene calls are TRBV4-1 and TRBJ2-7; D call uncertain. In DNA form, the CDR3 reads TGCGCCAGCAGCCAAGTAGGCGGCTACGAGCAGTACTTC. This encodes CASSQVGGYEQYF.